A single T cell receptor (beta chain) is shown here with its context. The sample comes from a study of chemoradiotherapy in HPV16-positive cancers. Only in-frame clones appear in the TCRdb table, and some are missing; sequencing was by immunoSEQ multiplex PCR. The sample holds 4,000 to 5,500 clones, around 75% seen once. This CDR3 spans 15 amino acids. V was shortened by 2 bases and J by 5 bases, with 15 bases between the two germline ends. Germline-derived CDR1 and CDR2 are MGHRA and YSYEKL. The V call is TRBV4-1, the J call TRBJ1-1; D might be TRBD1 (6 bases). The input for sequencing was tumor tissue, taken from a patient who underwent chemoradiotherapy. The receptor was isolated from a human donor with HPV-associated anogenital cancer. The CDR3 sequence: CASSQPDRLSTEAFF. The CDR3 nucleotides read TGCGCCAGCAGCCAACCAGACAGGCTGAGTACTGAAGCTTTCTTT.